This T cell receptor beta chain was observed in a study of monozygotic twins with inflammatory bowel disease. TCRdb re-called the 5' RACE reads, yielding one record per CDR3 amino acid sequence without DNA. This listing includes 400,000 to 500,000 distinct CDR3 sequences. CDR3 length: 13 residues. Germline V gene data show CDR1 as SGHAT and CDR2 as FQNNGV. V gene TRBV11-2 combines with J gene TRBJ2-7. The sequence was collected from a human donor with ulcerative colitis or Crohn's disease, or a healthy co-twin of an affected twin (not recorded which). Specimen: blood. CDR3 sequence: CASSSLSTYEQYF.